The clone carrying this T cell receptor beta chain was detected only once. Its antigen remains unidentified. Germline CDR1 is KGHSH and CDR2 is LQKENI. There are 16 residues in the CDR3. V trimming: 2 bases; J trimming: 4 bases; junction bases outside the gene matches: 1. The record originates from a study of T cell responses to AZD1222 COVID-19 vaccine. Libraries were prepared by immunoSEQ multiplex PCR; TCRdb keeps only in-frame clonotypes and omits some of them. Here the sample spans around 100,000 clones, about 90% being singletons. Study findings and constraints: Targets within unmutated variant regions were reportedly found for nearly half of spike-specific TCRs. Of the AZD1222 recipients, only 5 or 6 were seropositive at baseline. There were mostly white British donors and more females than males, and clonal diversity was possibly underestimated.

The rearrangement links TRBV18 to TRBJ2-1; 14 bases fit TRBD2. This sequence originates from an adult in good health. Source: peripheral blood, taken on day 0 of AZD1222 vaccination. CDR3 in DNA: TGTGCCAGCTCACCAGGGACTAGCGGGGGTTACAATGAGCAGTTCTTC. As protein: CASSPGTSGGYNEQFF.